The TCR beta chain under discussion was sequenced for a study of T-cell reconstitution after alpha-beta-depleted transplantation in children. General observations from the study: Reportedly, alpha-beta T cells present about two months post-transplant originated from several hundred expanded clones of graft origin. Once a year had passed after transplant, T-cell counts and diversity came mostly from newly produced T cells. Recipient T cells and thymic progenitors that survived were the source of the high TCRbeta diversity seen at day 60 in some patients.

Preparation of the TCRbeta library was carried out with unique molecular identifiers. TCRdb re-analysed the PCR reads in MiXCR, keeping a single row per CDR3 protein. The sample lists more than 90,000 distinct CDR3 sequences; 10% to 13% were seen once. This clonotype was counted only a few times. Its antigen remains unidentified. This receptor was obtained from a boy between 2 and 10 years old with acute lymphoblastic leukemia, due to receive a stem cell transplant. The specimen comprised PBMCs, sampled before TCRalphabeta/CD19-depleted stem cell transplant.

The CDR3 sequence is CASKKSGTSGTNEQFF. The CDR3 nucleotides are TGTGCCAGCAAGAAATCCGGGACTAGCGGGACCAATGAGCAGTTCTTC. The chain uses TRBV12-3 or TRBV12-4 and TRBJ2-1; TRBD2 agrees at 13 bases. The CDR3 has 16 amino acids. Losses at the gene ends were 7 bases for V and 6 bases for J; bases not matched to a gene: 9.